Each of the 14 T cell receptor beta chains below was sequenced from the same sample in a study of T cell repertoires in cytomegalovirus infection. For these TCRs, the target antigens are not known. TCRdb re-called the reads with MiXCR, one entry per CDR3 protein. The repertoire holds 830,000 or so distinct CDR3 sequences, 32% seen once, with over 10% in the top ten. The sequenced sample was cultured CD8+ T cells from PBMCs, obtained from culture after CMV antigen stimulation. The source of these receptors is a human donor in good health (CMV status not recorded). Some clones in this sample may be carry-over from other donors' samples.

The rearrangement uses TRBV7-9 and TRBJ1-6, with 9 bases lining up with TRBD1. Germline trimming cut 2 bases from V and 10 bases from J; bases unmatched to any gene: 9. Germline V lookup: CDR1 SEHNR, CDR2 FQNEAQ (reference sequence). The CDR3 is 16 residues long. The CDR3 sequence is CASSLKSGTGNSPLHF. CDR3 sequence (DNA): TGTGCCAGCAGCTTAAAGTCCGGGACAGGGAACTCACCCCTCCACTTT.

The gene calls are TRBV7-9 and TRBJ2-7, with TRBD1 matching over 7 bases. The ends lost 5 bases at V and 9 bases at J; junction bases unmatched: 10. This CDR3 region has 13 residues. Germline loops: CDR1 SEHNR, CDR2 FQNEAQ (reference sequence). CDR3 protein: CASSEPTGVRQYV. The CDR3 DNA is TGTGCCAGCAGCGAACCCACAGGGGTACGGCAGTACGTC.

The chain has TRBV28 and TRBJ2-5, with a tentative D call TRBD1 (5 bases). This CDR3 is 13 amino acids long. CDR1 and CDR2 (germline): MDHEN, SYDVKM. Between the trimmed V and J ends, which lost 4 bases and 6 bases, there was a span of 12 bases. DNA of the CDR3: TGTGCCAGCAGTTATATGGCAGGGAAGACCCAGTACTTC. It yields the protein CASSYMAGKTQYF. Full variable domain (outside the CDR3, taken from reference TRBV28 and TRBJ2-5): DVKVTQSSRYLVKRTGEKVFLECVQDMDHENMFWYRQDPGLGLRLIYFSYDVKMKEKGDIPEGYSVSREKKERFSLILESASTNQTSMYLCASSYMAGKTQYFGPGTRLLVL.

The rearrangement joins TRBV7-8 to TRBJ2-1; D is possibly TRBD2 (6 bases). The CDR3 sequence is 15 residues long. Germline-derived CDR1 and CDR2 are SGHVS and FQNEAQ. V was clipped by 5 bases and J by 2 bases, with 13 bases between them. The DNA for the CDR3 is TGTGCCAGCAGCCCCGGGTGGGGGGCCTACAATGAGCAGTTCTTC. It yields the protein CASSPGWGAYNEQFF. The entire variable domain, with the rest obtained from reference TRBV7-8 and TRBJ2-1, is as follows: GAGVSQSPRYKVAKRGQDVALRCDPISGHVSLFWYQQALGQGPEFLTYFQNEAQLDKSGLPSDRFFAERPEGSVSTLKIQRTQQEDSAVYLCASSPGWGAYNEQFFGPGTRLTVL.

The CDR3 reads CASSLNRAAETQYF. The CDR3 bases are TGTGCCAGCAGTTTAAACAGGGCGGCGGAGACCCAGTACTTC. This chain links TRBV27 with TRBJ2-5, with a weak D call TRBD1 (6 bases). CDR1 and CDR2 (germline): MNHEY, SMNVEV (reference sequence). The V and J ends lost 2 bases and 5 bases respectively, with 12 bases between them. The CDR3 consists of 14 residues.

The sample holds a few counts of this clonotype. This chain joins TRBV7-9 and TRBJ2-5, with 14 bases matching TRBD2. Unmatched junction bases numbered 11, after V lost 6 bases and J lost 5 bases. This CDR3 contains 17 residues. The germline gives CDR1 SEHNR, CDR2 FQNEAQ (reference sequence). The CDR3 is CASSSTTSGGAGETQYF. The CDR3 coding sequence is TGTGCCAGCAGTTCTACGACTAGCGGGGGGGCCGGGGAGACCCAGTACTTC. The full variable domain, rest sourced from reference TRBV7-9 and TRBJ2-5, is DTGVSQNPRHKITKRGQNVTFRCDPISEHNRLYWYRQTLGQGPEFLTYFQNEAQLEKSRLLSDRFSAERPKGSFSTLEIQRTEQGDSAMYLCASSSTTSGGAGETQYFGPGTRLLVL.

V gene TRBV9 combines with J gene TRBJ1-2; D is perhaps TRBD1 (5 bases). The V gene lost 3 bases and the J gene lost 4 bases, with 16 bases spanning the gap. The V gene's germline CDR1 is SGDLS and CDR2 YYNGEE. The CDR3 is made up of 15 amino acids. CDR3 sequence: CASSAREGLGYGYTF. The CDR3 coding sequence is TGTGCCAGCAGCGCTAGGGAGGGGCTTGGCTATGGCTACACCTTC.

V gene TRBV7-9 combines with J gene TRBJ2-7; D uncertain. The CDR3 spans 13 residues. V was clipped by 5 bases and J by 5 bases, with 13 bases between them. Germline V gene lookup returns CDR1 SEHNR and CDR2 FQNEAQ (reference sequence). This CDR3 reads CASSPLIRDEQYF. CDR3 nucleotides: TGTGCCAGCAGCCCTCTTATCCGGGACGAGCAGTACTTC.

This sequence joins TRBV18 and TRBJ2-5; 9 bases are a match to TRBD2. The CDR3 has 15 amino acids. Germline V gene sequence: CDR1 KGHSH, CDR2 LQKENI. The V gene end was trimmed by 0 bases and the J gene end by 2 bases; junction bases not matched to a gene: 1. CDR3 protein: CASSPPGLAQETQYF. In DNA, the CDR3 is TGTGCCAGCTCACCACCAGGACTAGCGCAAGAGACCCAGTACTTC.

V usage is TRBV6-1 and J usage is TRBJ2-2; perhaps TRBD2 as D (5 bases). V was clipped by 7 bases and J by 0 bases, with 15 bases between them. This CDR3 is built from 16 residues. The germline V gene has CDR1 MNHNS and CDR2 SASEGT. The CDR3: CASTSYSDPNTGELFF. For the CDR3, the DNA is TGTGCCAGCACCTCCTATAGCGACCCGAACACCGGGGAGCTGTTTTTT.

The chain joins TRBV12-3 or TRBV12-4 to TRBJ2-7, with 7 nucleotides matching TRBD1. The CDR3 contains 14 residues. The trim removed 6 bases at V and 2 bases at J, leaving 7 bases unmatched. The CDR3 spells CASRHRDRPYEQYF. The CDR3, as DNA: TGTGCCAGCAGACACCGGGACAGACCCTACGAGCAGTACTTC.

This clonotype was seen a few times. The chain joins TRBV28 to TRBJ2-5, with D perhaps TRBD1 or TRBD2 (6 bases each). Germline assignment: CDR1 MDHEN and CDR2 SYDVKM. The germline V and J ends were trimmed by 1 base and 2 bases, with 11 bases remaining between them. This CDR3 has 15 amino acids. The CDR3 loop is CASSLFGGRQETQYF. CDR3 DNA sequence: TGTGCCAGCAGTTTATTTGGGGGGCGGCAAGAGACCCAGTACTTC.

This clonotype was detected only once. This chain uses TRBV7-4 with TRBJ1-5; D is unclear. The ends were cut back, 3 bases at V and 5 bases at J, with 20 bases in the middle. Germline V gene lookup returns CDR1 SGHVT and CDR2 SQSDAQ. The CDR3 totals 17 residues. The CDR3 sequence is CASSLQSGPTIHQPQHF. The CDR3 region has the DNA TGTGCCAGCAGCTTGCAGTCCGGGCCGACTATTCATCAGCCCCAGCATTTT.

V and J are TRBV12-5 and TRBJ2-3; no reliable D call. From germline, CDR1 is LGHNT and CDR2 FRNRAP. V dropped 2 bases and J dropped 3 bases, with 9 bases sitting between them. The CDR3 runs to 14 residues. The CDR3, as DNA: TGTGCTAGTGGTTTGAGGCAGCTTACAGATACGCAGTATTTT. It encodes CASGLRQLTDTQYF.